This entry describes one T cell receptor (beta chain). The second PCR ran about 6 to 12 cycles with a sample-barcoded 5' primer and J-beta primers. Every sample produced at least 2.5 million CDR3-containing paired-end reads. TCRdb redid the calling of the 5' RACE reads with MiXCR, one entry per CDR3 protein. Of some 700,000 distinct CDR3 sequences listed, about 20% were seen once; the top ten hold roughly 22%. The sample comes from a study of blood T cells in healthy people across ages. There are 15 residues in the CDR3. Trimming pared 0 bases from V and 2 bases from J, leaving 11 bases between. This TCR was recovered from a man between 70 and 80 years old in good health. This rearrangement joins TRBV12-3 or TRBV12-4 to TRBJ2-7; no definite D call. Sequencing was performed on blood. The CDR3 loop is CASSLAPGWTYEQYF. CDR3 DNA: TGTGCCAGCAGTTTAGCTCCTGGGTGGACCTACGAGCAGTACTTC.